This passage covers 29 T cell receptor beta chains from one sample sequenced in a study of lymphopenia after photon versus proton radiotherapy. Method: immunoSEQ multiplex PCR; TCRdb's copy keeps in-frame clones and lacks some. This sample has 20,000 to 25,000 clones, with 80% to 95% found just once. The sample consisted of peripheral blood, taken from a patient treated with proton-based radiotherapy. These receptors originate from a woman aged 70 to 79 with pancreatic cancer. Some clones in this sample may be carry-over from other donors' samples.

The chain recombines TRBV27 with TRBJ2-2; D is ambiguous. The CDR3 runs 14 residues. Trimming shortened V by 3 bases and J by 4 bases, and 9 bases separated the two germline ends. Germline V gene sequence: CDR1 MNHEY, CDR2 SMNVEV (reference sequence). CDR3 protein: CASSFRVITGELFF. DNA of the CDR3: TGTGCCAGCAGTTTCCGGGTTATCACCGGGGAGCTGTTTTTT.

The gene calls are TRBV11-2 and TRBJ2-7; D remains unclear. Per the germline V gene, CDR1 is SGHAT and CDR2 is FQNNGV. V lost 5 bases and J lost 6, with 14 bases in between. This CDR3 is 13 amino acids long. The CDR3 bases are TGTGCCAGCAGCCCTATTTCTTCGCTCGAGCAGTACTTC. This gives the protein CASSPISSLEQYF.

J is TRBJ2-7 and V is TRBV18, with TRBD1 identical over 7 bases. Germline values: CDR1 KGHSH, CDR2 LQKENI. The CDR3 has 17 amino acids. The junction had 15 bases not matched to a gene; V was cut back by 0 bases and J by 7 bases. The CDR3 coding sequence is TGTGCCAGCTCACCACCGACAGGGAATACTCCTACTAAAGAGCAGTACTTC. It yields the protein CASSPPTGNTPTKEQYF.

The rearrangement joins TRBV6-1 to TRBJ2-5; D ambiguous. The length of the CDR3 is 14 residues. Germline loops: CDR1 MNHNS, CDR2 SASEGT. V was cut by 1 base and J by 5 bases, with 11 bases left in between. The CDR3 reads CASSEGPLGETQYF. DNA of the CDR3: TGTGCCAGCAGTGAAGGACCCTTAGGGGAGACCCAGTACTTC.

The CDR3 DNA sequence: TGTGCCAGCTCACTAGAGGGTGACTATGGCTACACCTTC. Encoded protein: CASSLEGDYGYTF. J is TRBJ1-2 and V is TRBV18; D is unresolved. The CDR3 extends over 13 amino acids. V gave up 4 bases and J gave up 3 bases, with 9 bases separating them. The germline gives CDR1 KGHSH, CDR2 LQKENI.

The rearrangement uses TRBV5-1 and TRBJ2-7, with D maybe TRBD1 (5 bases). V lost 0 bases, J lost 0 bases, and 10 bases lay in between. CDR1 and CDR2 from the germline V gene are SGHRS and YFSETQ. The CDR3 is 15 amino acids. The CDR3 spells CASSLGQGYSYEQYF. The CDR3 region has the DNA TGCGCCAGCAGCTTGGGGCAGGGATACTCCTACGAGCAGTACTTC.

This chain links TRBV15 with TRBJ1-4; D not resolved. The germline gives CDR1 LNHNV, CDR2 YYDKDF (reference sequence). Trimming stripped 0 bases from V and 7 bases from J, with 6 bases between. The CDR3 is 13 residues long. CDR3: CATSRDIVEKLFF. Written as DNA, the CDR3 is TGTGCCACCAGCAGAGACATAGTTGAAAAACTGTTTTTT.

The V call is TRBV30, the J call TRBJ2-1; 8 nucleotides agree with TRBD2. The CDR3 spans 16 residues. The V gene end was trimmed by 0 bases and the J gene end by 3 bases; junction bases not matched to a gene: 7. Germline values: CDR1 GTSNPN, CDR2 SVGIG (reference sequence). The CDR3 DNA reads TGTGCCTGGAGTGTACCCTTGACTAGCGACTACAATGAGCAGTTCTTC. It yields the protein CAWSVPLTSDYNEQFF.

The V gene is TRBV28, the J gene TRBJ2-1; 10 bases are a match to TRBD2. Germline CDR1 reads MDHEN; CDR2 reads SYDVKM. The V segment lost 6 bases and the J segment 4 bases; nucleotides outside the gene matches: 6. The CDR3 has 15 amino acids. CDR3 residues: CASRGGTSVYNEQFF. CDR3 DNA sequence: TGTGCCAGCAGGGGCGGGACTAGCGTGTACAATGAGCAGTTCTTC.

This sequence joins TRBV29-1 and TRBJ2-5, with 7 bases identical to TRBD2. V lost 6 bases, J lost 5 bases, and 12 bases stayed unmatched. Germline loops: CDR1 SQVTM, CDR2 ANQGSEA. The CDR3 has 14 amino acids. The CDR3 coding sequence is TGCAGCGTCACCAATGTGGGGGGGAGGGAGACCCAGTACTTC. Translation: CSVTNVGGRETQYF.

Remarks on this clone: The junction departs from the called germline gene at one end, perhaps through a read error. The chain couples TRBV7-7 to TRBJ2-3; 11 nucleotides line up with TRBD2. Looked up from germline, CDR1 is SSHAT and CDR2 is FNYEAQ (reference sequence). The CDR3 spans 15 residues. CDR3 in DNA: TGTGCTAGCAGCCCGGGACTAGCGGACACAGATACGCAGTATTTT. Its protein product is CASSPGLADTDTQYF. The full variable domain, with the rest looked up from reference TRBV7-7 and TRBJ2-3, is GAGVSQSPRYKVTKRGQDVTLRCDPISSHATLYWYQQALGQGPEFLTYFNYEAQPDKSGLPSDRFSAERPEGSISTLTIQRTEQRDSAMYRCASSPGLADTDTQYFGPGTRLTVL.

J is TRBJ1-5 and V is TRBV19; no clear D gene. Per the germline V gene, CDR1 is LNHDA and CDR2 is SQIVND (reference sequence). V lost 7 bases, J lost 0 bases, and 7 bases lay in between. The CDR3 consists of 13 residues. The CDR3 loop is CASTRNSNQPQHF. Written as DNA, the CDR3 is TGTGCCAGTACCCGTAATAGCAATCAGCCCCAGCATTTT.

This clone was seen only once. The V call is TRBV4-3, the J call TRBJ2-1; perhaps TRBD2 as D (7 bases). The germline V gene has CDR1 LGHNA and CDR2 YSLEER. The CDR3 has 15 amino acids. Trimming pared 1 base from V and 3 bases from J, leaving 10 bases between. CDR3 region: CASSQGRGRYNEQFF. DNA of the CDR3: TGCGCCAGCAGCCAAGGGCGGGGGCGCTACAATGAGCAGTTCTTC.

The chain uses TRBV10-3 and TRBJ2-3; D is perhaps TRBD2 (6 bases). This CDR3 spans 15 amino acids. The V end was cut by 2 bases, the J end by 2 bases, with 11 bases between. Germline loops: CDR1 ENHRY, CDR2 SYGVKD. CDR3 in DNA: TGTGCCATCAGTGAGGGGGGGTACTACACAGATACGCAGTATTTT. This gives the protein CAISEGGYYTDTQYF.

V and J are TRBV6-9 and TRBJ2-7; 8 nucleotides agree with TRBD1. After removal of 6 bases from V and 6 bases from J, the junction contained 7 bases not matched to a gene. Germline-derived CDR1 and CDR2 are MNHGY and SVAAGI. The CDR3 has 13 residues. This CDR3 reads CASRRDRTFEQYF. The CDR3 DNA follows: TGTGCCAGCAGAAGGGACAGGACCTTCGAGCAGTACTTC.

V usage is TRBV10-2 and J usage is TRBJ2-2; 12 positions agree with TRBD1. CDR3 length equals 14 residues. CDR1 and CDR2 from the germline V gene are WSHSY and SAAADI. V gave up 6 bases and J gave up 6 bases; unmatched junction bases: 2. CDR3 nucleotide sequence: TGCGCCAGCAGGGGACAGGGGGCAGCCGGGGAGCTGTTTTTT. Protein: CASRGQGAAGELFF.

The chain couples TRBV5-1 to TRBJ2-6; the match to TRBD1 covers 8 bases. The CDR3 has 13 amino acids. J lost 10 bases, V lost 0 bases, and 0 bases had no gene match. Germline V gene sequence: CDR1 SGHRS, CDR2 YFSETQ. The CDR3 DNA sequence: TGCGCCAGCAGCTTGGGACAGGGGAACGTCCTGACTTTC. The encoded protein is CASSLGQGNVLTF.

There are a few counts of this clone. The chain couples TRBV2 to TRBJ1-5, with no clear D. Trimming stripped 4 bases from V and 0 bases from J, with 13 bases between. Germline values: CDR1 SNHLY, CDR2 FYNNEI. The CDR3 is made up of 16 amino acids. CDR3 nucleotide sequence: TGTGCCAGCAGTGTTGTACAGTCCTATAGCAATCAGCCCCAGCATTTT. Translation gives CASSVVQSYSNQPQHF.

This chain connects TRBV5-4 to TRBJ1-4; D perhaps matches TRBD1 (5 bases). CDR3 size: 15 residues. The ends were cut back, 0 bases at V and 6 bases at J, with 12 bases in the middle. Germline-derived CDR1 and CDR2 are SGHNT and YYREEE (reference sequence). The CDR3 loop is CASSLAGGVDEKLFF. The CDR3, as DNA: TGTGCCAGCAGCTTGGCGGGGGGGGTGGATGAAAAACTGTTTTTT.

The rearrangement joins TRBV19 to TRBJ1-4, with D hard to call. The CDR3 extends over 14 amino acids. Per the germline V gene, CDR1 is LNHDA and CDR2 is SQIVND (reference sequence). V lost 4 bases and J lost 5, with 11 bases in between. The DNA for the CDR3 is TGTGCCAGTAGTAACTCGATCACCAATGAAAAACTGTTTTTT. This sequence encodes CASSNSITNEKLFF.

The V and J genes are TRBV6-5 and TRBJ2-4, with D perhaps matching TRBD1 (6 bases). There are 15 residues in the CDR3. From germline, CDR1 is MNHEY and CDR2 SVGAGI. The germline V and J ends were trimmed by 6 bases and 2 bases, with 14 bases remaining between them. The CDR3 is CASRQNRETKNIQYF. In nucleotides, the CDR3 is TGTGCCAGCAGGCAAAACAGGGAGACCAAAAACATTCAGTACTTC.

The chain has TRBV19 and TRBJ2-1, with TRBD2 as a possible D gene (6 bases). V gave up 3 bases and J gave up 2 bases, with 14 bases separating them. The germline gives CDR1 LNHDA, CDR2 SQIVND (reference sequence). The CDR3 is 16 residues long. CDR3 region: CASSMRGRPTYNEQFF. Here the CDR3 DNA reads TGTGCCAGTAGTATGCGTGGGAGGCCCACCTACAATGAGCAGTTCTTC.

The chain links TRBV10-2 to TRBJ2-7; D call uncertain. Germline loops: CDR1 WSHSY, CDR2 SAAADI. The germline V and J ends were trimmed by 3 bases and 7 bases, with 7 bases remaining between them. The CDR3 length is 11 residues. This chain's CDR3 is CASSDGREQYF. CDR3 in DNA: TGCGCCAGCAGTGACGGCCGGGAGCAGTACTTC.

The DNA of the CDR3 is TGTGCCAGCTCACCACGGGGGGACTCCTACGAGCAGTACTTC. It encodes CASSPRGDSYEQYF. The chain links TRBV18 to TRBJ2-7, with D possibly matching TRBD2 (6 bases). Germline V gene data show CDR1 as KGHSH and CDR2 as LQKENI. The ends were cut back, 1 base at V and 0 bases at J, with 7 bases in the middle. The CDR3 extends over 14 amino acids.

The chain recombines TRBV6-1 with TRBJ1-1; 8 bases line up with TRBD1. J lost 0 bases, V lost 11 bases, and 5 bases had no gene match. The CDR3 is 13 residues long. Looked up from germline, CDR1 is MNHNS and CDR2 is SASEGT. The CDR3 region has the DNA TGTGCCGCCTCGACAGGGGTGAACACTGAAGCTTTCTTT. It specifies CAASTGVNTEAFF.

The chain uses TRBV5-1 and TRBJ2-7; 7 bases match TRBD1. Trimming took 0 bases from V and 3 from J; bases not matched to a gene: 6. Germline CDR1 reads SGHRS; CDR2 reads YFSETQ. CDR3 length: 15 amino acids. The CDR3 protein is CASSLEGTELYEQYF. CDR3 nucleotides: TGCGCCAGCAGCTTGGAGGGGACAGAGCTCTACGAGCAGTACTTC.

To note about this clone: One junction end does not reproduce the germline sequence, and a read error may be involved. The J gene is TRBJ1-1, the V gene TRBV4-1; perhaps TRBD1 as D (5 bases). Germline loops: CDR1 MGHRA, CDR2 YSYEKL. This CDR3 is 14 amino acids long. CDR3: CASSQAGGDTEAFF. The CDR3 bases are TGCGCCAGCAGTCAAGCCGGGGGGGACACTGAAGCTTTCTTT.

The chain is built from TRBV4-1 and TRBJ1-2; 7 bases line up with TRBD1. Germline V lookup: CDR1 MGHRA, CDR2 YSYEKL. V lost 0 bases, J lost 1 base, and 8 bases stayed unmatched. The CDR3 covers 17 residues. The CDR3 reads CASSQDSRGKGNYGYTF. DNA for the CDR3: TGCGCCAGCAGCCAAGATTCCAGGGGGAAGGGTAACTATGGCTACACCTTC.

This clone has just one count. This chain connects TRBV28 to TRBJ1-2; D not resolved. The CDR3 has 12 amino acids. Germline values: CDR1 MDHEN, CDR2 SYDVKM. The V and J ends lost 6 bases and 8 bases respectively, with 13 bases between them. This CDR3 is CASRYISGGYTF. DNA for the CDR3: TGTGCCAGCAGATACATCAGCGGGGGCTACACCTTC.